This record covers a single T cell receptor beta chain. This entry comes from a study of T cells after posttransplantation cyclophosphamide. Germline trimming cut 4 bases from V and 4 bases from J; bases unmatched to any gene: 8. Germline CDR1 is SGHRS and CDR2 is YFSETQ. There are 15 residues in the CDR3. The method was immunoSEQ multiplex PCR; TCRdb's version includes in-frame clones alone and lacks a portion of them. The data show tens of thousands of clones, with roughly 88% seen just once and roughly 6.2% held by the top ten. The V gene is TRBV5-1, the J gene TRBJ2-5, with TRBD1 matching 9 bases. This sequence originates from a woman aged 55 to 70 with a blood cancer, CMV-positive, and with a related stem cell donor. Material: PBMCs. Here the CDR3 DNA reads TGCGCCAGCAGCGGGGGACAGGGTCGAGGAGAGACCCAGTACTTC. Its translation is CASSGGQGRGETQYF.